The T cell receptor beta chain under discussion was sequenced for a study of technical replicates of blood from several donors. In germline, CDR1 is GTSNPN, CDR2 SVGIG (reference sequence). V was cut by 0 bases and J by 5 bases, with 10 bases left in between. The CDR3 has 13 amino acids. Sequencing used immunoSEQ multiplex PCR; TCRdb keeps in-frame clones, though not all of them. The sample contains more than 90,000 clones, roughly 96% of which appear only once. The sequencing input was T cells isolated from PBMCs. The TCR originated in a human donor in good health. The chain is built from TRBV30 and TRBJ1-1; no definite D call. The CDR3 DNA sequence: TGTGCCTGGAGTGTACCGGGGAATACTGAAGCTTTCTTT. Its translation is CAWSVPGNTEAFF.